The 8 T cell receptor beta chains below all came from one sample that was sequenced in a study of PD-L1 blockade in urothelial cancer. Clones were read by immunoSEQ multiplex PCR, and TCRdb kept only the in-frame ones, dropping some. The table has about 49,000 clones, approximately 85% seen once; the top ten hold roughly 10%. Described time point: pretreatment peripheral blood. Sequencing used PBMCs, obtained around atezolizumab (anti-PD-L1) treatment. These receptors were taken from a man between 65 and 80 years old with urothelial cancer.

The chain has TRBV19 and TRBJ1-2, with TRBD1 identical over 10 bases. This CDR3 comprises 15 residues. In germline, CDR1 is LNHDA, CDR2 SQIVND (reference sequence). V was clipped by 3 bases and J by 5 bases; unmatched bases: 6. This CDR3 reads CASSIGTGVRYGYTF. The DNA for the CDR3 is TGTGCCAGTAGTATCGGGACAGGGGTAAGGTATGGCTACACCTTC. Together with reference TRBV19 and TRBJ1-2, the CDR3 gives the full variable domain: DGGITQSPKYLFRKEGQNVTLSCEQNLNHDAMYWYRQDPGQGLRLIYYSQIVNDFQKGDIAEGYSVSREKKESFPLTVTSAQKNPTAFYLCASSIGTGVRYGYTFGSGTRLTVV.

The chain is built from TRBV6-6 and TRBJ2-7; D is unresolved. Looked up from germline, CDR1 is MNHNY and CDR2 is SVGAGI (reference sequence). V was cut by 0 bases and J by 2 bases, with 8 bases left in between. CDR3 length: 14 residues. The chain's CDR3 is CASSYSAGTYEQYF. CDR3 DNA: TGTGCCAGCAGTTACTCGGCAGGAACCTACGAGCAGTACTTC.

The chain combines TRBV28 with TRBJ2-5; 9 bases fit TRBD1. Germline V gives CDR1 MDHEN, CDR2 SYDVKM. Germline trimming cut 6 bases from V and 5 bases from J; bases unmatched to any gene: 7. The CDR3 runs 14 residues. CDR3 in amino acids: CASRGTGSSETQYF. In DNA, the CDR3 is TGTGCCAGCAGAGGGACAGGGTCGTCGGAGACCCAGTACTTC.

The rearrangement joins TRBV2 to TRBJ2-3; maybe TRBD2 (6 bases). V was trimmed by 4 bases and J by 4 bases, leaving 15 bases between them. CDR1 and CDR2 (germline): SNHLY, FYNNEI. This CDR3 is built from 15 residues. The DNA of the CDR3 is TGTGCCAGCAGTGTTGGGGGGACTCGGGCAGATACGCAGTATTTT. Its protein product is CASSVGGTRADTQYF.

This clone was counted ten times or more. The chain carries TRBV5-1 and TRBJ2-7; TRBD1 matches at 7 bases. With V trimmed by 4 bases and J by 2 bases, 6 bases remained unmatched. There are 14 residues in the CDR3. CDR1 SGHRS and CDR2 YFSETQ come from the germline V gene. The CDR3 DNA reads as TGCGCCAGCAGCCTGGACAGGCCGACCTACGAGCAGTACTTC. It specifies CASSLDRPTYEQYF. Looking up the rest from reference TRBV5-1 and TRBJ2-7 gives the full variable domain: KAGVTQTPRYLIKTRGQQVTLSCSPISGHRSVSWYQQTPGQGLQFLFEYFSETQRNKGNFPGRFSGRQFSNSRSEMNVSTLELGDSALYLCASSLDRPTYEQYFGPGTRLTVT.

The table lists this clone with a count of one. This chain uses TRBV19 with TRBJ2-2; D is unclear. The CDR3 sequence is 14 residues long. V lost 7 bases to trimming and J lost 0 bases, with 9 bases between them. Germline lookup yields CDR1 LNHDA and CDR2 SQIVND (reference sequence). The CDR3 loop reads CASMVESNTGELFF. The CDR3 coding sequence is TGTGCCAGTATGGTGGAGTCGAACACCGGGGAGCTGTTTTTT.

V gene TRBV9 combines with J gene TRBJ1-2, with D unclear. Looked up from germline, CDR1 is SGDLS and CDR2 is YYNGEE. With 3 bases removed from V and 2 bases from J, the gap between germline ends came to 14 bases. The CDR3 sequence is 15 residues long. Here the CDR3 DNA reads TGTGCCAGCAGCGCCCTCTCGGGAAACAACTATGGCTACACCTTC. This sequence encodes CASSALSGNNYGYTF.

V usage is TRBV5-1 and J usage is TRBJ1-2, with no clear D. V shed 0 bases and J shed 8 bases, with 8 bases lying between them. The CDR3 is made up of 12 amino acids. In germline, CDR1 is SGHRS, CDR2 YFSETQ. CDR3 loop: CASSLGEGGYTF. The CDR3 region has the DNA TGCGCCAGCAGCTTGGGTGAGGGAGGCTACACCTTC. The full variable domain, in which reference TRBV5-1 and TRBJ1-2 provide the parts outside the CDR3, is KAGVTQTPRYLIKTRGQQVTLSCSPISGHRSVSWYQQTPGQGLQFLFEYFSETQRNKGNFPGRFSGRQFSNSRSEMNVSTLELGDSALYLCASSLGEGGYTFGSGTRLTVV.